What follows describes a single TCR beta chain. The ends lost 3 bases at V and 2 bases at J; junction bases unmatched: 9. The CDR3 has 16 residues. Germline V CDR1 and CDR2: SGHTA, FQGNSA. This specimen comes from a study of control samples from healthy donors and cancer patients. The method was immunoSEQ multiplex PCR; TCRdb's version includes in-frame clones alone and lacks a portion of them. The sample holds 150,000 to 200,000 clones, around 90% seen once. Sequencing was done on a sample of blood. The clonotype originates from a woman aged 45 to 65 in good health. This chain joins TRBV7-2 and TRBJ2-7, with 8 bases matching TRBD2. The CDR3 DNA follows: TGTGCCAGCAGCTTGAGGGGGACGGGAGGGGCCTACGAGCAGTACTTC. It encodes CASSLRGTGGAYEQYF. The whole variable domain, remainder taken from reference TRBV7-2 and TRBJ2-7, is GAGVSQSPSNKVTEKGKDVELRCDPISGHTALYWYRQSLGQGLEFLIYFQGNSAPDKSGLPSDRFSAERTGGSVSTLTIQRTQQEDSAVYLCASSLRGTGGAYEQYFGPGTRLTVT.